The entry below describes one T cell receptor beta chain. The same CDR3 can be traced to other DNA sequences in this sample. This record comes from a study of blood T cell repertoires in COVID-19. Looked up from germline, CDR1 is SGHRS and CDR2 is YFSETQ. The CDR3 extends over 14 amino acids. Trimming left V 0 bases short and J 4 bases short, with 7 bases between. Repertoires were generated with immunoSEQ multiplex PCR, while TCRdb's copy carries only in-frame clones and drops some. The sample has around 150,000 clones, around 80% seen once. Source material: peripheral blood. This receptor was obtained from a woman over 75 with acute or convalescent COVID-19. V gene TRBV5-1 combines with J gene TRBJ2-2; D may be TRBD1 (5 bases). DNA for the CDR3: TGCGCCAGCAGCTTGGAAGGGGTCACCGGGGAGCTGTTTTTT. Translating it yields CASSLEGVTGELFF.